This T cell receptor beta chain was obtained from a study of blood T cell repertoires in COVID-19. Overall study: COVID-19 samples collected from the United States, Italy and Spain covered acute and convalescent phases. PBMCs, B-cell-depleted T cells, or T cells were the source of the cDNA or gDNA that made up the material.

CDR1 is KGHSH, CDR2 LQKENI, per germline. The CDR3 has 13 amino acids. Trimming pared 2 bases from V and 6 bases from J, leaving 7 bases between. Authors' processing steps: Reference gene primer amplification yielded estimated nucleated cell counts. Assay: immunoSEQ multiplex PCR; the TCRdb copy retains only in-frame clones and omits some. V, J and clone size reflect that table, while D and trimming were determined from the DNA. The data contain 120,000 or so clones, 70% to 90% of them seen just once; the ten biggest clones take up approximately 3.4%. This clone was observed once. Material: peripheral blood. This rearrangement joins TRBV18 to TRBJ2-2; D gene uncertain. The sequence was obtained from a woman in her forties or fifties with acute or convalescent COVID-19. In DNA form, the CDR3 reads TGTGCCAGCTCACCATCAGGCCCCGGGGAGCTGTTTTTT. Its protein product is CASSPSGPGELFF.